What follows are 3 T cell receptor beta chains derived from one specimen sequenced in a study of cytomegalovirus exposure and HLA in healthy donors. PCR amplification relied on 60 Vbeta primers (plus 13 Jbeta primers). The protocol was immunoSEQ multiplex PCR, while the TCRdb copy is restricted to in-frame clones and leaves out a portion. The sample shows 100,000 to 150,000 clones, 75% to 85% of them seen only once. Sequencing was done on a sample of PBMCs. The receptors derive from a woman aged 50 to 60 in good health and CMV-seropositive.

This clone was picked up a small number of times. The CDR3 spells CASSLSGRRSETQYF. As DNA, the CDR3 is TGCGCCAGCAGCCTAAGCGGGAGGAGGAGTGAGACCCAGTACTTC. V and J are TRBV4-3 and TRBJ2-5; 9 bases line up with TRBD2. V was pared by 4 bases and J by 5 bases, with 8 bases of the junction left unmatched. The CDR3 consists of 15 residues. Germline V lookup: CDR1 LGHNA, CDR2 YSLEER.

The chain is built from TRBV6-6 and TRBJ1-1; no clear D. Trimming pared 0 bases from V and 1 base from J, leaving 6 bases between. The CDR3 has 14 amino acids. CDR1 is MNHNY and CDR2 is SVGAGI in the germline V gene (reference sequence). Here the CDR3 reads CASSYSQANTEAFF. DNA of the CDR3: TGTGCCAGCAGTTACTCTCAGGCGAACACTGAAGCTTTCTTT.

CDR3 bases: TGTGCCAGCAGTAACCGGGACAGGGGGATCTCCTCTGGAAACACCATATATTTT. This codes for CASSNRDRGISSGNTIYF. The chain carries TRBV2 and TRBJ1-3; TRBD1 aligns across 11 bases. CDR3 length: 18 amino acids. Germline lookup yields CDR1 SNHLY and CDR2 FYNNEI. V shed 5 bases and J 0 bases; nucleotides not matched to a gene: 9.